This T cell receptor (beta chain) was sequenced during a study of T cell clones after liver transplantation. Study-wide background: At least one year of complete immunosuppression withdrawal without enzymes over twice normal defined tolerance. Whole-study findings and limits: The donor-reactive repertoire was only partly measurable in a couple of subjects, lacking donor cells.

The protocol was immunoSEQ multiplex PCR, while the TCRdb copy is restricted to in-frame clones and leaves out a portion. The sample holds 55,000 or so clones, over 70% seen once. CDR3 length: 14 amino acids. CDR1 and CDR2 from the germline V gene are LNHNV and YYDKDF (reference sequence). With V trimmed by 3 bases and J by 3 bases, 1 base remained unmatched. This clone was observed a handful of times. Its target is unknown. Specimen: CD4+ T cells from blood, collected before liver transplant. The chain has TRBV15 and TRBJ1-4, with 7 bases identical to TRBD1. The source is a human donor who received a liver transplant. The DNA of the CDR3 is TGTGCCACCAGCAGGGACAGGTCTAATGAAAAACTGTTTTTT. Translating gives CATSRDRSNEKLFF.